Listed below are T cell receptor beta chains from one sample, sequenced in a study of radiotherapy plus CTLA-4 blockade in lung cancer. Some clones are missing from TCRdb's copy, which holds only in-frame ones; the method was immunoSEQ multiplex PCR. Of about 39,000 clones listed, just under 80% are singletons. Sequencing used peripheral blood, obtained from a patient treated with radiotherapy plus ipilimumab. Every receptor here comes from a human donor with non-small cell lung cancer that progressed on radiotherapy plus ipilimumab. The conserved cysteine and the conserved F or W are not part of the CDR3 here. Fields, in order: J gene, V gene, CDR3 protein.

TRBJ1-2 | TRBV6-5 | ASSYGAGNYGYT
TRBJ1-1 | TRBV19 | ASTMNTEAF
TRBJ2-5 | TRBV11-1 | ASSSDRETQY
TRBJ2-7 | TRBV19 | ASSPRVGYYEQY
TRBJ1-3 | TRBV2 | ASSLDRNTIY
TRBJ2-1 | TRBV19 | ASSILWGSRLAGGEKNEQF
TRBJ1-1 | TRBV25-1 | ASSFHRAGTEAF
TRBJ2-2 | TRBV25-1 | ASSKDRGTGELF
TRBJ1-1 | TRBV6-5 | ASSPPRRNTEAF
TRBJ2-1 | TRBV4-1 | ASSQVLAGTSSYNEQF
TRBJ2-7 | TRBV7-9 | ASSLRYEQY
TRBJ1-1 | TRBV13 | ASRLRGDTSAEAF
TRBJ2-3 | TRBV6-4 | ASRLLPPPDTQY
TRBJ2-5 | TRBV5-1 | ASTFSGQETQY
TRBJ1-6 | TRBV6-1 | ASSVGRGSSYNSPLH
- | TRBV13 | ASSFLQGVHEQY
TRBJ1-2 | TRBV23-1 | ASSLKSGDYGYT